The 10 T cell receptor beta chains below were found in one sample sequenced in a study of T-cell reconstitution after alpha-beta-depleted transplantation in children. As it was prepared, the TCRbeta library received unique molecular identifiers. TCRdb used MiXCR to reprocess the PCR reads, holding one entry per CDR3 protein. The sample holds some 240,000 distinct CDR3 sequences, around 9.7% seen once. Here the sequenced sample was PBMCs from the stem cell graft donor, taken from the stem cell graft. The receptors here all came from a human donor who donated a stem cell graft to a child with SCID.

Many counts were recorded for this clonotype. The rearrangement links TRBV20-1 to TRBJ2-5; 8 bases align to TRBD2. This CDR3 comprises 18 residues. Germline V lookup: CDR1 DFQATT, CDR2 SNEGSKA (reference sequence). Trimming at V came to 5 bases and at J to 5 bases, leaving 22 bases not matched to a gene. The CDR3: CSAPQENGLARILETQYF. DNA for the CDR3: TGCAGTGCTCCACAAGAAAATGGACTAGCACGGATTCTGGAGACCCAGTACTTC.

This clonotype was seen ten or more times. This chain links TRBV7-7 with TRBJ2-5; no firm D call. From germline, CDR1 is SSHAT and CDR2 FNYEAQ (reference sequence). V was pared by 2 bases and J by 2 bases, with 6 bases between. The CDR3 extends over 13 amino acids. CDR3 sequence: CASSLIQQETQYF. CDR3 in DNA: TGTGCCAGCAGCTTAATTCAGCAAGAGACCCAGTACTTC. The variable domain in full, completed from reference TRBV7-7 and TRBJ2-5, reads GAGVSQSPRYKVTKRGQDVTLRCDPISSHATLYWYQQALGQGPEFLTYFNYEAQPDKSGLPSDRFSAERPEGSISTLTIQRTEQRDSAMYRCASSLIQQETQYFGPGTRLLVL.

Comments on this clonotype: This may be a read error, as it is one base from a much larger clone. This chain uses TRBV14 with TRBJ1-2; D not resolved. This CDR3 has 11 residues. Germline lookup yields CDR1 SGHDN and CDR2 FVKESK. CDR3 DNA sequence: TGTGCCAGCAGTCGGGCGTCTGGCGACACCTTC. This translates into CASSRASGDTF.

The chain is built from TRBV5-1 and TRBJ2-7; 10 bases match TRBD1. The germline CDR1 and CDR2 sequences are SGHRS and YFSETQ. Unmatched junction bases numbered 5, after V lost 5 bases and J lost 6 bases. The CDR3 has 13 amino acids. The CDR3 spells CASRRTGGVEQYF. The CDR3, as DNA: TGCGCCAGCAGGAGGACAGGGGGTGTCGAGCAGTACTTC.

This clonotype showed up many times. The chain couples TRBV20-1 to TRBJ2-1, with D uncertain. Germline loops: CDR1 DFQATT, CDR2 SNEGSKA (reference sequence). The CDR3 loop spans 16 amino acids. Trimming removed 2 bases from V and 7 bases from J, with 21 bases in between. CDR3 DNA sequence: TGCAGTGCTAGATACACGGGTTTCACCCCCCGGAATGAGCAGTTCTTC. It translates to CSARYTGFTPRNEQFF.

The chain combines TRBV20-1 with TRBJ2-7; no reliable D call. Germline V gene lookup returns CDR1 DFQATT and CDR2 SNEGSKA (reference sequence). The CDR3 consists of 10 residues. Trimming pared 3 bases from V and 6 bases from J, leaving 6 bases between. CDR3 amino acids: CSASDGEQYF. The CDR3 DNA sequence: TGCAGTGCTAGTGACGGCGAGCAGTACTTC.

This clonotype was found a few times. One end of the junction varies from germline; a read error may be responsible. The gene calls are TRBV3-1 and TRBJ2-3; D is possibly TRBD2 (6 bases). CDR1 is LGHDT, CDR2 YNNKEL, per germline (reference sequence). The CDR3 spans 15 residues. CDR3 bases: TGTGCCAGCTGCCACGCCCGGCGGGACACAGATACGCAGTATTTT. This encodes CASCHARRDTDTQYF.

This clonotype was counted many times. The chain joins TRBV7-2 to TRBJ1-1; maybe TRBD1 (6 bases). CDR1 SGHTA and CDR2 FQGNSA come from the germline V gene. The CDR3 is 16 amino acids. Trimming took off 3 bases at V and 3 bases at J, with 17 bases between the two ends. DNA of the CDR3: TGTGCCAGCAGCTTGCGGGTGGGGGGCGTCCACACTGAAGCTTTCTTT. As protein: CASSLRVGGVHTEAFF.

This clonotype was observed many times. The gene calls are TRBV5-1 and TRBJ1-1, with 10 bases fitting TRBD1. Germline loops: CDR1 SGHRS, CDR2 YFSETQ. J lost 1 base, V lost 5 bases, and 5 bases had no gene match. The CDR3 spans 15 residues. The CDR3, as DNA: TGCGCCAGCAGGGACAGGGGGTATCGGAACACTGAAGCTTTCTTT. As protein: CASRDRGYRNTEAFF. Variable domain in full (rest from reference TRBV5-1 and TRBJ1-1): KAGVTQTPRYLIKTRGQQVTLSCSPISGHRSVSWYQQTPGQGLQFLFEYFSETQRNKGNFPGRFSGRQFSNSRSEMNVSTLELGDSALYLCASRDRGYRNTEAFFGQGTRLTVV.

In this sample, this clonotype turned up many times. The gene calls are TRBV7-2 and TRBJ1-1; D gene ambiguous. Germline CDR1 SGHTA, CDR2 FQGNSA. This CDR3 spans 15 amino acids. V was shortened by 4 bases and J by 6 bases, with 18 bases between the two germline ends. DNA for the CDR3: TGTGCCAGCAGCTCGGGGTTCGGTTTAAACGCTGAAGCTTTCTTT. It encodes CASSSGFGLNAEAFF.